The 27 T cell receptor beta chains reported below all come from one sample, sequenced in a study of lymphopenia after photon versus proton radiotherapy. Profiled with immunoSEQ multiplex PCR; TCRdb holds only in-frame clones, not every one. The sample carries about 25,000 clones, over 80% recorded once. Sequencing was performed on peripheral blood, taken from a patient treated with photon-based radiotherapy. These receptors all come from a man aged 45 to 65 with gastric cancer.

V usage is TRBV29-1 and J usage is TRBJ1-1; D call uncertain. The V end lost 1 base, the J end lost 1 base, and 7 bases lay between the germline ends. Germline CDR1 is SQVTM and CDR2 is ANQGSEA. The CDR3 loop spans 13 amino acids. The CDR3 spells CSVEGRRNTEAFF. CDR3 in DNA: TGCAGCGTTGAAGGGAGACGGAACACTGAAGCTTTCTTT.

This chain joins TRBV5-1 and TRBJ1-2, with D possibly TRBD1 on 6 matching bases. Germline CDR1 and CDR2: SGHRS and YFSETQ. CDR3 size: 14 residues. Trimming took off 2 bases at V and 5 bases at J, with 13 bases between the two ends. The CDR3: CASSFVDSSYGYTF. The CDR3 DNA reads as TGCGCCAGCAGCTTTGTGGACAGCTCGTATGGCTACACCTTC.

This clone was observed once. The CDR3, as DNA: TGCGCCAGCAGTGAGTACGGTGGCAGGGGGCTTCTTTGGGATACGCAGTATTTT. Protein: CASSEYGGRGLLWDTQYF. The chain joins TRBV10-1 to TRBJ2-3; TRBD1 matches at 8 bases. The CDR3 consists of 18 residues. Unmatched junction bases numbered 15, after V lost 1 base and J lost 6 bases. Germline V gives CDR1 WNHNN, CDR2 SYGVQD (reference sequence).

This chain connects TRBV6-1 to TRBJ1-2; unclear D gene. Germline assignment: CDR1 MNHNS and CDR2 SASEGT. The CDR3 runs 13 residues. The V end lost 1 base, the J end lost 1 base, and 4 bases lay between the germline ends. In nucleotides, the CDR3 is TGTGCCAGCAGTGAAGTAGTTAACTATGGCTACACCTTC. The encoded protein is CASSEVVNYGYTF.

J is TRBJ1-2 and V is TRBV6-1; no firm D call. V lost 10 bases and J 5 bases, leaving 11 bases between the germline ends. CDR1 and CDR2 from the germline V gene are MNHNS and SASEGT. The CDR3 is 11 residues long. The CDR3: CAILKGYGYTF. CDR3 bases: TGTGCCATACTGAAAGGGTATGGCTACACCTTC.

The genes are TRBV6-5 and TRBJ2-4; D is ambiguous. Trimming stripped 6 bases from V and 14 bases from J, with 14 bases between. There are 11 residues in the CDR3. Germline CDR1 and CDR2: MNHEY and SVGAGI. Here the CDR3 DNA reads TGTGCCAGCAGGGCCGGGCCCTCCGAGTACTTC. This gives the protein CASRAGPSEYF.

The chain carries TRBV5-6 and TRBJ2-1; 9 nucleotides line up with TRBD2. Germline loops: CDR1 SGHDT, CDR2 YYEEEE. This CDR3 comprises 15 residues. The trim removed 7 bases at V and 5 bases at J, leaving 10 bases unmatched. The CDR3 loop reads CASSRGGGRDNEQFF. The DNA for the CDR3 is TGTGCCAGCTCCCGCGGGGGGGGGCGCGACAATGAGCAGTTCTTC. Combining the CDR3 with reference TRBV5-6 and TRBJ2-1 gives the whole variable domain DAGVTQSPTHLIKTRGQQVTLRCSPKSGHDTVSWYQQALGQGPQFIFQYYEEEERQRGNFPDRFSGHQFPNYSSELNVNALLLGDSALYLCASSRGGGRDNEQFFGPGTRLTVL.

V gene TRBV6-5 combines with J gene TRBJ1-4; 10 nucleotides line up with TRBD1. Germline assignment: CDR1 MNHEY and CDR2 SVGAGI. The CDR3 is made up of 15 amino acids. Losses at the gene ends were 4 bases for V and 5 bases for J; bases not matched to a gene: 4. The CDR3 protein is CASSSDRGRNEKLFF. CDR3 in DNA: TGTGCCAGCAGTTCCGACAGGGGGCGGAATGAAAAACTGTTTTTT.

The chain carries TRBV5-1 and TRBJ2-5; a weak D match, TRBD2 (5 bases). CDR3 length: 13 amino acids. The germline V gene encodes CDR1 SGHRS and CDR2 YFSETQ. The V gene lost 4 bases and the J gene lost 1 base, with 8 bases spanning the gap. The DNA of the CDR3 is TGCGCCAGCAGCACCCGGGGCCAAGAGACCCAGTACTTC. As protein: CASSTRGQETQYF.

This chain connects TRBV30 to TRBJ1-3; D perhaps matches TRBD1 (6 bases). Germline lookup yields CDR1 GTSNPN and CDR2 SVGIG (reference sequence). There are 16 residues in the CDR3. Trimming removed 0 bases from V and 4 bases from J, with 16 bases in between. CDR3 in amino acids: CAWSVKSGAAGNTIYF. The CDR3 DNA is TGTGCCTGGAGTGTAAAGTCAGGGGCAGCGGGAAACACCATATATTTT.

In its sample, this clone was seen once. The chain recombines TRBV11-2 with TRBJ2-3, with D uncertain. Germline V gene lookup returns CDR1 SGHAT and CDR2 FQNNGV. The CDR3 is 15 residues long. V was cut by 2 bases and J by 2 bases, with 11 bases left in between. The CDR3 nucleotides are TGTGCCAGCAGCTTAAAGGGTGCTTCCACAGATACGCAGTATTTT. It encodes CASSLKGASTDTQYF.

The CDR3 loop reads CAWRLLPGNNSPLHF. In DNA, the CDR3 is TGTGCCTGGAGACTCCTTCCAGGGAATAATTCACCCCTCCACTTT. This chain connects TRBV30 to TRBJ1-6, with a weak D call TRBD1 (5 bases). Germline CDR1 is GTSNPN and CDR2 is SVGIG (reference sequence). V lost 3 bases and J lost 5, with 14 bases in between. The CDR3 length is 15 residues.

This chain joins TRBV10-1 and TRBJ1-4, with 11 bases that match TRBD1. Germline assignment: CDR1 WNHNN and CDR2 SYGVQD (reference sequence). J was trimmed by 11 bases and V by 0 bases; bases with no gene match: 2. The length of the CDR3 is 14 residues. The CDR3 loop reads CASSESGTGGKLFF. CDR3 nucleotide sequence: TGCGCCAGCAGTGAGTCCGGGACAGGGGGGAAACTGTTTTTT.

Here the CDR3 DNA reads TGTGCCAGTAGAGAAACGGGGGCGGTAGGACAAAAAATCACTGAAGCTTTCTTT. Translated: CASRETGAVGQKITEAFF. This chain connects TRBV19 to TRBJ1-1, with D possibly being TRBD1 (6 bases). V lost 6 bases and J lost 4, with 27 bases in between. This CDR3 region has 18 residues. The V gene's germline CDR1 is LNHDA and CDR2 SQIVND (reference sequence).

The chain has TRBV19 and TRBJ1-2, with D perhaps matching TRBD1 (6 bases). V lost 3 bases, J lost 5 bases, and 13 bases lay in between. Germline CDR1 reads LNHDA; CDR2 reads SQIVND (reference sequence). CDR3 length: 14 residues. The CDR3 bases are TGTGCCAGTAGTATCGGCAGGGGACCATATGGCTACACCTTC. This encodes CASSIGRGPYGYTF.

This chain joins TRBV5-1 and TRBJ1-1; 11 bases are a match to TRBD1. V lost 3 bases to trimming and J lost 6 bases; unmatched junction nucleotides: 7. The CDR3 covers 15 residues. In germline, CDR1 is SGHRS, CDR2 YFSETQ. DNA of the CDR3: TGCGCCAGCAGCTCTAGGACAGGGGGCGTCGCTGAAGCTTTCTTT. Its translation: CASSSRTGGVAEAFF.

The CDR3 spells CAWSLQIGSPLHF. Here the CDR3 DNA reads TGTGCCTGGAGTTTACAGATCGGTTCACCCCTCCACTTT. The chain combines TRBV30 with TRBJ1-6; D is ambiguous. The V end lost 2 bases, the J end lost 9 bases, and 11 bases lay between the germline ends. CDR1 is GTSNPN, CDR2 SVGIG, per germline (reference sequence). This CDR3 contains 13 residues.

This clone was seen only once. The V call is TRBV10-2, the J call TRBJ1-3, with 10 bases fitting TRBD1. Germline V lookup: CDR1 WSHSY, CDR2 SAAADI. V shed 10 bases and J 2 bases; nucleotides not matched to a gene: 8. The CDR3 is 15 amino acids. CDR3: CAKKTDRGPGNTIYF. DNA of the CDR3: TGCGCCAAAAAAACTGACAGGGGGCCTGGAAACACCATATATTTT.

This clone was observed once. The chain is built from TRBV13 and TRBJ2-2, with D possibly TRBD1 on 6 matching bases. There are 14 residues in the CDR3. Germline V gives CDR1 PRHDT, CDR2 FYEKMQ (reference sequence). V shed 0 bases and J shed 6 bases, with 8 bases lying between them. The CDR3 DNA reads TGTGCCAGCAGCTTAGGCAGGGGAGCCGGGGAGCTGTTTTTT. Translating it yields CASSLGRGAGELFF. Full variable domain (remainder filled in from reference TRBV13 and TRBJ2-2): AAGVIQSPRHLIKEKRETATLKCYPIPRHDTVYWYQQGPGQDPQFLISFYEKMQSDKGSIPDRFSAQQFSDYHSELNMSSLELGDSALYFCASSLGRGAGELFFGEGSRLTVL.

This chain links TRBV7-2 with TRBJ1-5; D is ambiguous. There are 13 residues in the CDR3. The V and J ends lost 2 bases and 4 bases respectively, with 6 bases between them. The V gene's germline CDR1 is SGHTA and CDR2 FQGNSA. The chain's CDR3 is CASSLNKNQPQHF. The CDR3 bases are TGTGCCAGCAGCTTAAACAAAAATCAGCCCCAGCATTTT.

In this sample, this clone turned up once. This chain connects TRBV6-6 to TRBJ1-1; the match to TRBD1 covers 7 bases. The V segment lost 0 bases and the J segment 4 bases; nucleotides outside the gene matches: 5. The CDR3 sequence is 15 residues long. The germline V gene has CDR1 MNHNY and CDR2 SVGAGI (reference sequence). The CDR3 DNA follows: TGTGCCAGCAGTTACTCCAGGGGGTTAGGCACTGAAGCTTTCTTT. This gives the protein CASSYSRGLGTEAFF.

The chain combines TRBV5-1 with TRBJ1-4; D call uncertain. This CDR3 contains 15 residues. Trimming left V 0 bases short and J 0 bases short, with 6 bases between. Per germline, CDR1 SGHRS and CDR2 YFSETQ. CDR3 residues: CASSLDSTTNEKLFF. DNA of the CDR3: TGCGCCAGCAGCTTGGACAGCACAACTAATGAAAAACTGTTTTTT.

The rearrangement joins TRBV2 to TRBJ1-6; tentatively, D is TRBD1 (5 bases). V was cut by 6 bases and J by 7 bases, with 13 bases left in between. The CDR3 extends over 14 amino acids. Looked up from germline, CDR1 is SNHLY and CDR2 is FYNNEI. For the CDR3, the DNA is TGTGCCAGCAGCCCCGGGACTGGGAATTCACCCCTCCACTTT. This translates into CASSPGTGNSPLHF.

The rearrangement links TRBV6-1 to TRBJ2-1, with D possibly TRBD1 on 6 matching bases. Germline V CDR1 and CDR2: MNHNS, SASEGT. V gave up 4 bases and J gave up 13 bases, with 14 bases separating them. The CDR3 is 12 residues long. For the CDR3, the DNA is TGTGCCAGCAGTGTCTACAGGGTTCATCAGTTCTTC. This sequence encodes CASSVYRVHQFF.

In nucleotides, the CDR3 is TGTGCCAGCAGCCCCCCGGGCACAGATACGCAGTATTTT. This translates into CASSPPGTDTQYF. The chain has TRBV13 and TRBJ2-3; no reliable D call. The germline V gene has CDR1 PRHDT and CDR2 FYEKMQ (reference sequence). The CDR3 loop spans 13 amino acids. V was trimmed by 5 bases and J by 1 base, leaving 7 bases between them. Full variable domain (remainder filled in from reference TRBV13 and TRBJ2-3): AAGVIQSPRHLIKEKRETATLKCYPIPRHDTVYWYQQGPGQDPQFLISFYEKMQSDKGSIPDRFSAQQFSDYHSELNMSSLELGDSALYFCASSPPGTDTQYFGPGTRLTVL.

This chain connects TRBV4-2 to TRBJ1-6; 12 bases align to TRBD1. The CDR3 sequence is 17 residues long. Germline V CDR1 and CDR2: LGHNA, YNFKEQ. V lost 4 bases and J lost 9; bases outside the gene matches: 10. The CDR3 reads CASSRNAGTGGGSPLHF. The CDR3 nucleotides are TGTGCCAGCAGCCGAAATGCCGGGACAGGGGGCGGTTCACCCCTCCACTTT.

The genes are TRBV4-3 and TRBJ2-5; D gene ambiguous. The CDR3 runs to 15 residues. CDR1 LGHNA and CDR2 YSLEER come from the germline V gene. The V gene lost 0 bases and the J gene lost 1 base, with 9 bases spanning the gap. The CDR3, as DNA: TGCGCCAGCAGCCAAGATTGGGCAGGCCAAGAGACCCAGTACTTC. Amino acids: CASSQDWAGQETQYF.